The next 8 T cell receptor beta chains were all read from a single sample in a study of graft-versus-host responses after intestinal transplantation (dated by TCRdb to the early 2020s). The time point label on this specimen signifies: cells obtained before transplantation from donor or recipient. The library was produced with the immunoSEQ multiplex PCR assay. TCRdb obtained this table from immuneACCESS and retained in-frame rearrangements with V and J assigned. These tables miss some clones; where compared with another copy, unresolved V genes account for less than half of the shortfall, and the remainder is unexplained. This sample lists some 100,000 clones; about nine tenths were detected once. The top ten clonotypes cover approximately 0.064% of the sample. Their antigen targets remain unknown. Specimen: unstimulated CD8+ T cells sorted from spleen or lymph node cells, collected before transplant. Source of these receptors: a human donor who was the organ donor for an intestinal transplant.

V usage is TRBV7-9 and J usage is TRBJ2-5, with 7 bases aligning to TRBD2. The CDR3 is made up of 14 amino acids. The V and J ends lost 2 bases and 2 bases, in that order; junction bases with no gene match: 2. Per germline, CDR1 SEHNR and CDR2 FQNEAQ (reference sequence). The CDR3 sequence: CASSLLGGQETQYF. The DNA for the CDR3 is TGTGCCAGCAGCTTACTGGGGGGGCAAGAGACCCAGTACTTC.

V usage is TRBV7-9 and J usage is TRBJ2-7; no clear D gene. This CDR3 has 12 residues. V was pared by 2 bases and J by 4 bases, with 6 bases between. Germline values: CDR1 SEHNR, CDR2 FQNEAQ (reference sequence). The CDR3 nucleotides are TGTGCCAGCAGCTTATCCGTATACGAGCAGTACTTC. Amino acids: CASSLSVYEQYF.

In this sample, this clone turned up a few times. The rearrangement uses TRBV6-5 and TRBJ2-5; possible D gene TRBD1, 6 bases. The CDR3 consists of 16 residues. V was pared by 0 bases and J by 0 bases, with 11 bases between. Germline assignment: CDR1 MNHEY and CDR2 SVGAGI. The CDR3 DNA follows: TGTGCCAGCAGTTACTCAGGGGGTTGGGACCAAGAGACCCAGTACTTC. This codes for CASSYSGGWDQETQYF.

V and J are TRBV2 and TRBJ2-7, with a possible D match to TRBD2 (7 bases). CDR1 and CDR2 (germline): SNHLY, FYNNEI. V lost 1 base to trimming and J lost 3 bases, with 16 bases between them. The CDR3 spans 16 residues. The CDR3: CASSEGGRGGYYEQYF. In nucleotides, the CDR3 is TGTGCCAGCAGTGAAGGCGGCAGGGGAGGGTACTACGAGCAGTACTTC.

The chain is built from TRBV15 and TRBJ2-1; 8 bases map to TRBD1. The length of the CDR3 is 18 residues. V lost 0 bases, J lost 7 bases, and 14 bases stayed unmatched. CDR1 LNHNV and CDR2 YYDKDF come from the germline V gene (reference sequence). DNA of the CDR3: TGTGCCACCAGCAGAGATCCGTGGCAGGACAGGGTATCAAATGAGCAGTTCTTC. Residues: CATSRDPWQDRVSNEQFF.

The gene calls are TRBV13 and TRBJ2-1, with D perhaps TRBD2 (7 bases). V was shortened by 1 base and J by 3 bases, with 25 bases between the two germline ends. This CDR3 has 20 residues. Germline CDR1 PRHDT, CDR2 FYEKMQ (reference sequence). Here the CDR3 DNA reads TGTGCCAGCAGCTTAGTTGAGGGGGGTTACCTAGCGGATGACTACAATGAGCAGTTCTTC. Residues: CASSLVEGGYLADDYNEQFF.

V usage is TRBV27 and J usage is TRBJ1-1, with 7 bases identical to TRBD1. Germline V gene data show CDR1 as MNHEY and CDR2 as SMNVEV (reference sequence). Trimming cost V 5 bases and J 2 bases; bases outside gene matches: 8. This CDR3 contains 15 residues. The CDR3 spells CASSVQGSGNTEAFF. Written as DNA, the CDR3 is TGTGCCAGCAGTGTACAGGGGAGTGGAAACACTGAAGCTTTCTTT.

The CDR3 region has the DNA TGTGCCAGCAGCCCCAGGGCGCGGGGGATCTACGAGCAGTACTTC. Translating gives CASSPRARGIYEQYF. The rearrangement uses TRBV11-2 and TRBJ2-7, with TRBD2 matching over 7 bases. This CDR3 has 15 amino acids. Trimming removed 5 bases from V and 3 bases from J; junction bases left unmatched: 10. The germline CDR1 and CDR2 sequences are SGHAT and FQNNGV.